A single sample gave rise to the 32 T cell receptor beta chains below, sequenced in a study of Tregs in tolerant kidney transplant recipients. Method: immunoSEQ multiplex PCR; TCRdb's copy keeps in-frame clones and lacks some. This sample has 55,000 to 75,000 clones, with about 87% found just once. The nonmyeloablative bone marrow transplants came from related graft donors, with transient mixed chimerism. The sample was CD4+ T cells from blood (PBMCs), taken 6 months after the transplant. All receptors come from a human patient who received a combined kidney and bone marrow transplant. Some of the T cells might come from the graft donor.

The rearrangement uses TRBV6-5 and TRBJ2-7, with a tentative D call TRBD2 (6 bases). From germline, CDR1 is MNHEY and CDR2 SVGAGI. The CDR3 is made up of 16 amino acids. V was shortened by 4 bases and J by 0 bases, with 16 bases between the two germline ends. The CDR3 is CASSCLPGLISYEQYF. The CDR3 nucleotides read TGTGCCAGCAGTTGCCTACCGGGACTGATCTCCTACGAGCAGTACTTC.

This clone appeared once. V gene TRBV7-6 combines with J gene TRBJ1-1, with D possibly matching TRBD1 (6 bases). CDR3 length: 16 residues. Trimming stripped 5 bases from V and 1 base from J, with 17 bases between. The germline CDR1 and CDR2 sequences are SGHVS and FNYEAQ. Written as DNA, the CDR3 is TGTGCCAGCAGCCCCCTGAACAGGGAAGAGAACACTGAAGCTTTCTTT. It is translated as CASSPLNREENTEAFF.

This chain connects TRBV9 to TRBJ2-1; 7 bases agree with TRBD1. CDR1 and CDR2 from the germline V gene are SGDLS and YYNGEE. The CDR3 has 17 amino acids. V lost 6 bases, J lost 3 bases, and 15 bases stayed unmatched. CDR3 bases: TGTGCCAGCACCAATGCCGGGACAGACACACGCTACAATGAGCAGTTCTTC. Translating it yields CASTNAGTDTRYNEQFF. The full variable domain, with the rest looked up from reference TRBV9 and TRBJ2-1, is DSGVTQTPKHLITATGQRVTLRCSPRSGDLSVYWYQQSLDQGLQFLIQYYNGEERAKGNILERFSAQQFPDLHSELNLSSLELGDSALYFCASTNAGTDTRYNEQFFGPGTRLTVL.

The genes are TRBV9 and TRBJ2-3; 9 bases are a match to TRBD1. The CDR3 consists of 17 residues. J was trimmed by 2 bases and V by 4 bases; bases with no gene match: 11. CDR1 is SGDLS, CDR2 YYNGEE, per germline. CDR3 nucleotide sequence: TGTGCCAGCAGCAAGAGTCCGGGACAGGGATCCACAGATACGCAGTATTTT. This gives the protein CASSKSPGQGSTDTQYF.

The V call is TRBV4-2, the J call TRBJ2-2; tentative D call: TRBD2 (5 bases). Trimming took 2 bases from V and 4 from J, leaving 11 bases between them. Germline V gives CDR1 LGHNA, CDR2 YNFKEQ. The CDR3 contains 15 residues. CDR3 coding DNA: TGTGCCAGCAGCCAACAGCGGAATCCCACCGGGGAGCTGTTTTTT. It specifies CASSQQRNPTGELFF.

By sample share, this clone is medium-sized. The chain carries TRBV6-1 and TRBJ2-2; D gene unclear. This CDR3 has 15 amino acids. Germline values: CDR1 MNHNS, CDR2 SASEGT. Trimming removed 3 bases from V and 1 base from J, with 9 bases in between. Here the CDR3 DNA reads TGTGCCAGCAGTGATTGGCGGAAGAACACCGGGGAGCTGTTTTTT. As protein: CASSDWRKNTGELFF.

This chain joins TRBV19 and TRBJ2-7, with 8 bases matching TRBD1. CDR1 and CDR2 (germline): LNHDA, SQIVND (reference sequence). After removal of 3 bases from V and 5 bases from J, the junction contained 9 bases not matched to a gene. The CDR3 spans 15 residues. Written as DNA, the CDR3 is TGTGCCAGTAGTATGTTTACAGGGGGTATGGACGAGCAGTACTTC. Its translation is CASSMFTGGMDEQYF.

This clone has only one observation. The rearrangement joins TRBV5-4 to TRBJ2-5; TRBD2 matches 12 bases. The V gene's germline CDR1 is SGHNT and CDR2 YYREEE (reference sequence). The CDR3 extends over 15 amino acids. V was clipped by 3 bases and J by 2 bases; unmatched bases: 2. The CDR3 here is CASSSGLAGQETQYF. The DNA of the CDR3 is TGTGCCAGCAGCTCCGGACTAGCGGGGCAAGAGACCCAGTACTTC.

The chain couples TRBV11-1 to TRBJ2-7; possibly TRBD1 for D (5 bases). CDR3 length: 13 amino acids. The germline gives CDR1 SGHAT, CDR2 FQDESV (reference sequence). V was cut by 2 bases and J by 5 bases, with 10 bases left in between. The CDR3, as DNA: TGTGCCAGCAGCTTAAGCAGACAGCACGAGCAGTACTTC. It is translated as CASSLSRQHEQYF. The variable domain in full, with the rest retrieved from reference TRBV11-1 and TRBJ2-7, is EAEVAQSPRYKITEKSQAVAFWCDPISGHATLYWYRQILGQGPELLVQFQDESVVDDSQLPKDRFSAERLKGVDSTLKIQPAELGDSAMYLCASSLSRQHEQYFGPGTRLTVT.

This clone came up once. V usage is TRBV6-4 and J usage is TRBJ2-6; a weak D match, TRBD2 (6 bases). The germline V and J ends were trimmed by 3 bases and 0 bases, with 15 bases remaining between them. The germline CDR1 and CDR2 sequences are MRHNA and SNTAGT. CDR3 length: 18 amino acids. Here the CDR3 reads CASSERREIISGANVLTF. DNA for the CDR3: TGTGCCAGCAGTGAAAGGAGGGAGATAATCTCTGGGGCCAACGTCCTGACTTTC.

In its sample, this clone ranks as medium-sized. The chain employs TRBV18 and TRBJ1-6, with D maybe TRBD1 (6 bases). There are 14 residues in the CDR3. V was cut by 4 bases and J by 8 bases, with 12 bases left in between. Germline CDR1 reads KGHSH; CDR2 reads LQKENI. The CDR3 bases are TGTGCCAGCTCACGCCAGGGGATGGATTCACCCCTCCACTTT. Its protein is CASSRQGMDSPLHF.

The DNA for the CDR3 is TGTGCCAGCAGCTCGGGTGACAGGGGCCTTTACTACGAGCAGTACTTC. Translation: CASSSGDRGLYYEQYF. The rearrangement links TRBV5-4 to TRBJ2-7, with 8 bases identical to TRBD1. The ends lost 3 bases at V and 3 bases at J; junction bases unmatched: 11. This CDR3 comprises 16 residues. Per the germline V gene, CDR1 is SGHNT and CDR2 is YYREEE (reference sequence).

The J gene is TRBJ2-6, the V gene TRBV5-1; maybe TRBD1 (6 bases). This CDR3 contains 15 residues. V lost 4 bases to trimming and J lost 3 bases, with 11 bases between them. The V gene's germline CDR1 is SGHRS and CDR2 YFSETQ. The CDR3 region has the DNA TGCGCCAGCAGCCCTACAGGGATTGGGGCCAACGTCCTGACTTTC. Amino acid sequence: CASSPTGIGANVLTF.

By its share, this clone is medium-sized (0.01 to 0.1%). CDR3 DNA: TGTGCCAGCAGCTTAACACAGAAACAAGAGACCCAGTACTTC. Its protein is CASSLTQKQETQYF. This chain connects TRBV7-6 to TRBJ2-5; D remains unclear. The V end was cut by 2 bases, the J end by 2 bases, with 9 bases between. Per germline, CDR1 SGHVS and CDR2 FNYEAQ. The CDR3 loop spans 14 amino acids.

The chain couples TRBV11-2 to TRBJ2-5; D perhaps matches TRBD1 (6 bases). V was clipped by 5 bases and J by 3 bases, with 16 bases between them. The CDR3 length is 15 residues. Germline CDR1 and CDR2: SGHAT and FQNNGV. CDR3 region: CASSRPGQKKETQYF. The CDR3 DNA reads TGTGCCAGCAGCCGACCGGGACAAAAAAAAGAGACCCAGTACTTC.

This clone was seen a single time. The J gene is TRBJ2-5, the V gene TRBV2, with TRBD1 matching 9 bases. The CDR3 has 15 residues. After removal of 3 bases from V and 4 bases from J, the junction contained 6 bases not matched to a gene. Germline CDR1 SNHLY, CDR2 FYNNEI. CDR3 protein: CASSDGGQGGETQYF. CDR3 coding DNA: TGTGCCAGCAGTGATGGGGGACAGGGAGGAGAGACCCAGTACTTC.

This chain uses TRBV11-3 with TRBJ2-1; TRBD2 matches at 7 bases. The CDR3 has 16 amino acids. The V gene end was trimmed by 3 bases and the J gene end by 2 bases; junction bases not matched to a gene: 7. The germline gives CDR1 SGHNT, CDR2 YENEEA. CDR3 coding DNA: TGTGCCAGCAGCTTCCGCGGGAGTTCGACCTACAATGAGCAGTTCTTC. As protein: CASSFRGSSTYNEQFF.

This clone occurred a few times. The chain joins TRBV4-3 to TRBJ2-7; TRBD2 aligns across 9 bases. The germline V gene encodes CDR1 LGHNA and CDR2 YSLEER. V gave up 4 bases and J gave up 2 bases; unmatched junction bases: 9. CDR3 length: 16 residues. The CDR3: CASSLKLAGAPYEQYF. Here the CDR3 DNA reads TGCGCCAGCAGCCTTAAATTAGCGGGGGCCCCCTACGAGCAGTACTTC.

This clone was counted a single time. V gene TRBV5-1 combines with J gene TRBJ2-3; D is perhaps TRBD2 (5 bases). The germline CDR1 and CDR2 sequences are SGHRS and YFSETQ. V lost 0 bases to trimming and J lost 4 bases, with 6 bases between them. This CDR3 region has 13 residues. In DNA form, the CDR3 reads TGCGCCAGCAGCTTGGGAGGGCCAGATACGCAGTATTTT. This sequence encodes CASSLGGPDTQYF.

The rearrangement joins TRBV10-3 to TRBJ2-7; 7 bases agree with TRBD2. Germline CDR1 is ENHRY and CDR2 is SYGVKD. The V segment lost 3 bases and the J segment 7 bases; nucleotides outside the gene matches: 6. This CDR3 has 13 amino acids. This chain's CDR3 is CAISDYQGGEQYF. The CDR3 coding sequence is TGTGCCATCAGTGACTATCAGGGAGGGGAGCAGTACTTC.

This sequence joins TRBV7-3 and TRBJ1-1; 7 bases are a match to TRBD1. CDR1 and CDR2 from the germline V gene are SGHTA and FQGTGA. The CDR3 is 13 amino acids. V was pared by 6 bases and J by 0 bases, with 1 base of the junction left unmatched. As DNA, the CDR3 is TGTGCCAGCAGAACAGGGGTGAACACTGAAGCTTTCTTT. As protein: CASRTGVNTEAFF.

This chain connects TRBV10-3 to TRBJ2-7, with TRBD1 matching over 7 bases. The CDR3 has 15 amino acids. The trim removed 6 bases at V and 3 bases at J, leaving 11 bases unmatched. The germline V gene has CDR1 ENHRY and CDR2 SYGVKD. CDR3 protein: CAISDNRGLGYEQYF. CDR3 bases: TGTGCCATCAGCGACAACAGGGGCTTGGGCTACGAGCAGTACTTC.

The chain couples TRBV7-3 to TRBJ2-5; 7 bases line up with TRBD2. J lost 2 bases, V lost 5 bases, and 5 bases had no gene match. The germline V gene encodes CDR1 SGHTA and CDR2 FQGTGA. This CDR3 spans 14 amino acids. The CDR3 region has the DNA TGTGCCAGCAGCCCCCGAGCGGGACAAGAGACCCAGTACTTC. It codes for CASSPRAGQETQYF.

The V and J genes are TRBV4-2 and TRBJ2-3; 10 positions match TRBD2. V trimming: 3 bases; J trimming: 3 bases; junction bases outside the gene matches: 9. This CDR3 is built from 17 residues. Looked up from germline, CDR1 is LGHNA and CDR2 is YNFKEQ. This chain's CDR3 is CASSQQPGLAQTDTQYF. The CDR3 coding sequence is TGTGCCAGCAGCCAGCAACCGGGACTAGCGCAGACAGATACGCAGTATTTT.

The chain links TRBV7-9 to TRBJ2-7; 9 bases map to TRBD2. Germline V gene sequence: CDR1 SEHNR, CDR2 FQNEAQ (reference sequence). Trimming at V came to 2 bases and at J to 1 base, leaving 6 bases not matched to a gene. The CDR3 contains 16 residues. The CDR3 DNA follows: TGTGCCAGCAGCTTATTCGCGACTAGCGGTTCCTACGAGCAGTACTTC. It codes for CASSLFATSGSYEQYF.

V and J are TRBV10-3 and TRBJ1-2; D gene unclear. Germline V gene lookup returns CDR1 ENHRY and CDR2 SYGVKD. V lost 3 bases, J lost 9 bases, and 17 bases lay in between. This CDR3 has 14 residues. CDR3 residues: CAISDPRDGWSYTF. In DNA, the CDR3 is TGTGCCATCAGTGATCCTAGAGATGGTTGGAGCTACACCTTC.

The chain carries TRBV4-1 and TRBJ2-3; TRBD2 aligns across 10 bases. The CDR3 extends over 16 amino acids. The germline gives CDR1 MGHRA, CDR2 YSYEKL. V lost 5 bases to trimming and J lost 5 bases; unmatched junction nucleotides: 10. The CDR3 coding sequence is TGCGCCAGCAGCATTCTGCTAGCGGGAGTTGGAGATACGCAGTATTTT. This encodes CASSILLAGVGDTQYF.

A note on this clone: Other DNA sequences in this specimen translate into the identical CDR3. The chain carries TRBV30 and TRBJ1-6; D gene unclear. Per the germline V gene, CDR1 is GTSNPN and CDR2 is SVGIG (reference sequence). The CDR3 runs to 11 residues. The V end was cut by 8 bases, the J end by 9 bases, with 11 bases between. The CDR3 is CAVTTGSPLHF. DNA of the CDR3: TGTGCCGTAACGACGGGTTCACCCCTCCACTTT. Full variable domain (outside the CDR3, taken from reference TRBV30 and TRBJ1-6): SQTIHQWPATLVQPVGSPLSLECTVEGTSNPNLYWYRQAAGRGLQLLFYSVGIGQISSEVPQNLSASRPQDRQFILSSKKLLLSDSGFYLCAVTTGSPLHFGNGTRLTVT.

The rearrangement uses TRBV11-2 and TRBJ2-7; 10 bases align to TRBD1. The CDR3 runs 16 residues. J lost 3 bases, V lost 3 bases, and 8 bases had no gene match. From germline, CDR1 is SGHAT and CDR2 FQNNGV. The CDR3: CASSFPGTGVFYEQYF. In DNA, the CDR3 is TGTGCCAGCAGCTTCCCCGGGACAGGGGTCTTCTACGAGCAGTACTTC.

CDR3 loop: CASSLGQSGTDTQYF. Written as DNA, the CDR3 is TGCGCCAGCAGCTTGGGCCAGAGCGGCACAGATACGCAGTATTTT. The chain employs TRBV5-1 and TRBJ2-3; D gene uncertain. Trimming removed 0 bases at V and 1 base at J, with 9 bases between. The CDR3 has 15 residues. CDR1 and CDR2 from the germline V gene are SGHRS and YFSETQ.

This chain connects TRBV28 to TRBJ2-3, with a weak D call TRBD2 (6 bases). The CDR3 has 15 amino acids. The V gene's germline CDR1 is MDHEN and CDR2 SYDVKM. Trimming pared 4 bases from V and 4 bases from J, leaving 15 bases between. The CDR3 reads CASSSGGEASDTQYF. The CDR3 DNA reads TGTGCCAGCAGTTCGGGCGGGGAGGCTTCAGATACGCAGTATTTT.

The chain is built from TRBV6-4 and TRBJ2-3, with D uncertain. The V end was cut by 2 bases, the J end by 0 bases, with 9 bases between. This CDR3 contains 15 residues. Germline V gene data show CDR1 as MRHNA and CDR2 as SNTAGT. CDR3 DNA sequence: TGTGCCAGCAGTGACCGACAAACTAGCACAGATACGCAGTATTTT. Translated, it gives CASSDRQTSTDTQYF.